These 28 T cell receptor beta chains came from one sample sequenced in a study of cytomegalovirus exposure and HLA in healthy donors. PCR used 60 Vbeta primers and 13 Jbeta primers. The protocol was immunoSEQ multiplex PCR, while the TCRdb copy is restricted to in-frame clones and leaves out a portion. The sample carries under 150,000 clones, over 55% recorded once. The sample was PBMCs. These receptors were collected from a man in his forties in good health and CMV-seronegative.

The rearrangement uses TRBV19 and TRBJ1-1; maybe TRBD1 (5 bases). CDR1 and CDR2 from the germline V gene are LNHDA and SQIVND (reference sequence). Trimming left V 4 bases short and J 1 base short, with 13 bases between. This CDR3 spans 15 amino acids. The CDR3, as DNA: TGTGCCAGTAGTACCACCCCCACAGGGAACACTGAAGCTTTCTTT. Translation: CASSTTPTGNTEAFF.

V and J are TRBV27 and TRBJ2-3; maybe TRBD2 (6 bases). This CDR3 comprises 16 residues. Looked up from germline, CDR1 is MNHEY and CDR2 is SMNVEV (reference sequence). With 3 bases removed from V and 4 bases from J, the gap between germline ends came to 17 bases. The CDR3: CASSFLSGGTADTQYF. CDR3 nucleotides: TGTGCCAGCAGTTTTCTTAGCGGTGGTACTGCAGATACGCAGTATTTT.

CDR3: CAISEGQGYNTEAFF. The CDR3 nucleotides are TGTGCCATCAGTGAAGGACAGGGATATAACACTGAAGCTTTCTTT. The gene calls are TRBV10-3 and TRBJ1-1, with 8 positions matching TRBD1. Unmatched junction bases numbered 5, after V lost 3 bases and J lost 2 bases. The germline V gene encodes CDR1 ENHRY and CDR2 SYGVKD. The CDR3 runs 15 residues.

The J gene is TRBJ2-5, the V gene TRBV6-1, with 10 bases aligning to TRBD2. V lost 0 bases, J lost 5 bases, and 12 bases stayed unmatched. CDR1 and CDR2 (germline): MNHNS, SASEGT. The CDR3 is 18 amino acids. The CDR3 nucleotides are TGTGCCAGCAGTGAAGCGTTATTTGCTAGCGGGAGTTGGGAGACCCAGTACTTC. This codes for CASSEALFASGSWETQYF.

The J gene is TRBJ2-1, the V gene TRBV4-3, with TRBD2 as a possible D gene (5 bases). CDR1 is LGHNA, CDR2 YSLEER, per germline. The CDR3 extends over 16 amino acids. V was cut by 0 bases and J by 1 base, with 10 bases left in between. In DNA, the CDR3 is TGCGCCAGCAGCCAAGAAGGGAGTGGGTCCTACAATGAGCAGTTCTTC. Translated: CASSQEGSGSYNEQFF.

This clone was detected only once. One end of the junction varies from germline; a read error may be responsible. This sequence joins TRBV7-6 and TRBJ1-2, with D perhaps matching TRBD1 (5 bases). The CDR3 spans 15 residues. Germline CDR1 and CDR2: SGHVS and FNYEAQ. The CDR3 nucleotides read TGTGCCAGCAGCTCGCTTCAGGGATCTAACTATGGCTACCCCTTC. This encodes CASSSLQGSNYGYPF.

The J gene is TRBJ2-2, the V gene TRBV27; D is undetermined. Germline V CDR1 and CDR2: MNHEY, SMNVEV (reference sequence). The CDR3 has 14 residues. The V end lost 7 bases, the J end lost 0 bases, and 9 bases lay between the germline ends. The CDR3 sequence: CASTAGTNTGELFF. The CDR3 coding sequence is TGTGCCAGCACGGCAGGAACGAACACCGGGGAGCTGTTTTTT.

A few counts support this clone. The sample has other DNA sequences that encode this CDR3 too. The chain is built from TRBV13 and TRBJ2-3, with D possibly TRBD2 on 6 matching bases. The germline V gene encodes CDR1 PRHDT and CDR2 FYEKMQ (reference sequence). The V end lost 1 base, the J end lost 6 bases, and 11 bases lay between the germline ends. The CDR3 extends over 14 amino acids. The CDR3 sequence is CASSLAGRGDTQYF. The CDR3 DNA reads TGTGCCAGCAGCTTAGCCGGGAGAGGGGATACGCAGTATTTT.

The genes are TRBV6-1 and TRBJ1-6; TRBD1 might be the D (5 bases). This CDR3 is built from 14 residues. V was cut by 4 bases and J by 8 bases, with 12 bases left in between. CDR1 and CDR2 from the germline V gene are MNHNS and SASEGT. The CDR3 DNA reads TGTGCCAGCAGTGCTGGGGCTCGAGATTCACCCCTCCACTTT. Residues: CASSAGARDSPLHF.

The rearrangement joins TRBV5-1 to TRBJ2-7; D is undetermined. Germline V gene data show CDR1 as SGHRS and CDR2 as YFSETQ. Trimming took 5 bases from V and 0 from J, leaving 9 bases between them. The CDR3 is 13 amino acids. The DNA of the CDR3 is TGCGCCAGCAGTGAGCTTAGCTCCTACGAGCAGTACTTC. As protein: CASSELSSYEQYF.

This clone was detected only a few times. This chain's CDR3 is CASSPRQGVASEAFF. CDR3 nucleotides: TGTGCCAGCAGCCCGAGACAGGGGGTAGCGTCTGAAGCTTTCTTT. The V call is TRBV27, the J call TRBJ1-1; TRBD1 agrees at 9 bases. There are 15 residues in the CDR3. Germline V lookup: CDR1 MNHEY, CDR2 SMNVEV (reference sequence). With V trimmed by 6 bases and J by 6 bases, 11 bases remained unmatched.

The chain carries TRBV18 and TRBJ1-6; 8 nucleotides match TRBD1. The V and J ends lost 6 bases and 9 bases, in that order; junction bases with no gene match: 10. CDR1 is KGHSH and CDR2 is LQKENI in the germline V gene. The CDR3 has 15 residues. The CDR3 sequence: CASSPEPQGGSPLHF. In DNA, the CDR3 is TGTGCCAGCTCTCCCGAGCCACAGGGGGGTTCACCCCTCCACTTT.

This clone has a handful of counts. The genes are TRBV19 and TRBJ2-5; 7 nucleotides align to TRBD1. The CDR3 runs to 14 residues. The germline CDR1 and CDR2 sequences are LNHDA and SQIVND (reference sequence). V trimming: 4 bases; J trimming: 5 bases; junction bases outside the gene matches: 7. CDR3 coding DNA: TGTGCCAGTAGTAGACAGGGTCAGGAGGAGACCCAGTACTTC. This encodes CASSRQGQEETQYF. The full variable domain, with the rest looked up from reference TRBV19 and TRBJ2-5, is DGGITQSPKYLFRKEGQNVTLSCEQNLNHDAMYWYRQDPGQGLRLIYYSQIVNDFQKGDIAEGYSVSREKKESFPLTVTSAQKNPTAFYLCASSRQGQEETQYFGPGTRLLVL.

V gene TRBV5-4 combines with J gene TRBJ1-1; D is uncertain. V lost 3 bases, J lost 7 bases, and 10 bases lay in between. Germline CDR1 and CDR2: SGHNT and YYREEE (reference sequence). This CDR3 contains 12 residues. CDR3 sequence: CASSSDRDEAFF. CDR3 sequence (DNA): TGTGCCAGCAGCTCCGATCGGGATGAAGCTTTCTTT.

The rearrangement links TRBV27 to TRBJ2-1, with D possibly matching TRBD1 (6 bases). Trimming removed 8 bases from V and 6 bases from J, with 14 bases in between. The CDR3 loop spans 13 amino acids. The germline gives CDR1 MNHEY, CDR2 SMNVEV (reference sequence). CDR3: CASWRAGANEQFF. The CDR3 DNA follows: TGTGCCAGCTGGAGAGCAGGGGCCAATGAGCAGTTCTTC.

This clone is a singleton in its sample. The rearrangement links TRBV2 to TRBJ2-5; no definite D call. V was clipped by 1 base and J by 5 bases, with 11 bases between them. From germline, CDR1 is SNHLY and CDR2 FYNNEI. The CDR3 has 14 amino acids. CDR3 residues: CASSEDSGWETQYF. In nucleotides, the CDR3 is TGTGCCAGCAGTGAAGATTCCGGTTGGGAGACCCAGTACTTC.

The rearrangement joins TRBV7-9 to TRBJ2-5, with D possibly being TRBD2 (6 bases). Trimming took off 6 bases at V and 2 bases at J, with 10 bases between the two ends. CDR3 length equals 13 residues. The germline V gene has CDR1 SEHNR and CDR2 FQNEAQ (reference sequence). The CDR3 here is CASRRDFQETQYF. DNA for the CDR3: TGTGCCAGCAGAAGGGACTTTCAAGAGACCCAGTACTTC.

This clone was picked up a small number of times. The rearrangement joins TRBV23-1 to TRBJ2-1; D not resolved. TRBV23-1 is recorded as an ORF, its role being uncertain. Trimming removed 5 bases from V and 8 bases from J, with 7 bases in between. The CDR3 sequence is 11 residues long. The CDR3 region is CASSSPDEQFF. The CDR3 DNA reads as TGCGCCAGCAGTTCCCCCGATGAGCAGTTCTTC.

This sequence joins TRBV28 and TRBJ2-7; possibly TRBD2 for D (6 bases). This CDR3 contains 17 residues. The V and J ends lost 3 bases and 3 bases respectively, with 21 bases between them. Germline CDR1 MDHEN, CDR2 SYDVKM. The CDR3 sequence is CASSFSVLGGLNYEQYF. For the CDR3, the DNA is TGTGCCAGCAGTTTTTCGGTTTTGGGGGGACTCAACTACGAGCAGTACTTC.

This sequence joins TRBV11-2 and TRBJ2-7; TRBD1 matches at 9 bases. The V and J ends lost 1 base and 0 bases, in that order; junction bases with no gene match: 7. The CDR3 runs to 17 residues. The germline V gene has CDR1 SGHAT and CDR2 FQNNGV. The CDR3 DNA sequence: TGTGCCAGCAGCTTAGGGGACAGGGTTCTAACCTCCTACGAGCAGTACTTC. Its protein product is CASSLGDRVLTSYEQYF.

This chain connects TRBV7-8 to TRBJ1-3, with a weak D call TRBD1 (5 bases). The length of the CDR3 is 17 residues. The ends were cut back, 3 bases at V and 4 bases at J, with 19 bases in the middle. Germline CDR1 is SGHVS and CDR2 is FQNEAQ. The CDR3 protein is CASSLHPDTRLGNTIYF. In DNA, the CDR3 is TGTGCCAGCAGCTTGCACCCGGACACCCGGCTCGGAAACACCATATATTTT.

The V and J genes are TRBV27 and TRBJ1-6; 7 bases map to TRBD1. The V segment lost 6 bases and the J segment 11 bases; nucleotides outside the gene matches: 13. This CDR3 has 15 amino acids. Germline values: CDR1 MNHEY, CDR2 SMNVEV (reference sequence). CDR3 residues: CASRSGGTANPPLHF. The DNA of the CDR3 is TGTGCCAGCAGATCTGGGGGGACAGCCAATCCACCCCTCCACTTT.

This sequence joins TRBV14 and TRBJ2-3; tentative D call: TRBD2 (5 bases). From germline, CDR1 is SGHDN and CDR2 FVKESK. V was clipped by 4 bases and J by 0 bases, with 8 bases between them. The CDR3 is 14 residues long. This chain's CDR3 is CASSLTGSTDTQYF. The CDR3 DNA sequence: TGTGCCAGCAGCCTAACGGGGAGCACAGATACGCAGTATTTT.

V usage is TRBV9 and J usage is TRBJ2-5; 8 nucleotides align to TRBD1. The CDR3 has 14 residues. The V gene end was trimmed by 4 bases and the J gene end by 3 bases; junction bases not matched to a gene: 5. Germline V gives CDR1 SGDLS, CDR2 YYNGEE. Here the CDR3 reads CASSFRGQEETQYF. The CDR3, as DNA: TGTGCCAGCAGCTTCAGGGGGCAGGAAGAGACCCAGTACTTC.

The rearrangement uses TRBV18 and TRBJ1-5; 9 bases match TRBD1. The CDR3 contains 15 residues. Germline trimming cut 4 bases from V and 7 bases from J; bases unmatched to any gene: 8. Looked up from germline, CDR1 is KGHSH and CDR2 is LQKENI. The CDR3 region is CASSRTTGGGQPQHF. In nucleotides, the CDR3 is TGTGCCAGCTCACGCACGACAGGGGGAGGCCAGCCCCAGCATTTT.

This chain uses TRBV6-1 with TRBJ2-5; D is unclear. In germline, CDR1 is MNHNS, CDR2 SASEGT. This CDR3 is 13 amino acids long. The V and J ends lost 7 bases and 5 bases respectively, with 14 bases between them. The CDR3 DNA follows: TGTGCCAGCAATTTCAACGCTCAGGAGACCCAGTACTTC. Protein product: CASNFNAQETQYF.

The V gene is TRBV2, the J gene TRBJ2-5, with TRBD2 identical over 11 bases. This CDR3 is 15 amino acids long. V was clipped by 4 bases and J by 5 bases; unmatched bases: 6. Germline V gene sequence: CDR1 SNHLY, CDR2 FYNNEI. Written as DNA, the CDR3 is TGTGCCAGCAGTGTACGACTAGCGGGGAGGGAGACCCAGTACTTC. It encodes CASSVRLAGRETQYF.

The V and J genes are TRBV19 and TRBJ1-5; 9 positions agree with TRBD1. The V gene end was trimmed by 4 bases and the J gene end by 6 bases; junction bases not matched to a gene: 1. CDR3 length: 13 amino acids. CDR1 is LNHDA and CDR2 is SQIVND in the germline V gene (reference sequence). The CDR3 nucleotides are TGTGCCAGTAGTAGGGACAGGGTTCAGCCCCAGCATTTT. It yields the protein CASSRDRVQPQHF.